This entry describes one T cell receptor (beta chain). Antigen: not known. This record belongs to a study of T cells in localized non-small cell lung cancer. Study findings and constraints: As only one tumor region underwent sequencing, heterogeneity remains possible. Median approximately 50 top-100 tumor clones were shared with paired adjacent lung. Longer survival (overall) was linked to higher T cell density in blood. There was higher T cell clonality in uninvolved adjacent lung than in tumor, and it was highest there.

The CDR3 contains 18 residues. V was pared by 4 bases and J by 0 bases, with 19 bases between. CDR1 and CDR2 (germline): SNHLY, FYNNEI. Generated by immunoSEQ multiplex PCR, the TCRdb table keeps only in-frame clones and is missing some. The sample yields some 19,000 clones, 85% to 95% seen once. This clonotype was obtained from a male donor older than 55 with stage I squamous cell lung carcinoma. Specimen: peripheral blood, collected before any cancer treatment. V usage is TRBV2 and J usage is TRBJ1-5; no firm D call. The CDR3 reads CASSVPEGGFSSNQPQHF. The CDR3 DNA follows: TGTGCCAGCAGTGTCCCTGAGGGTGGGTTTTCTAGCAATCAGCCCCAGCATTTT.